The clone carrying this T cell receptor beta chain was found once. This CDR3 is 18 amino acids long. Looked up from germline, CDR1 is SGHRS and CDR2 is YFSETQ. V lost 3 bases, J lost 0 bases, and 10 bases stayed unmatched. The data belong to a study of cytomegalovirus exposure and HLA in healthy donors. Amplification used 60 Vbeta primers and 13 Jbeta primers. Clones were read by immunoSEQ multiplex PCR, and TCRdb kept only the in-frame ones, dropping some. The sample includes about 150,000 clones, roughly four fifths of them seen just once. The sequenced sample consisted of PBMCs. This sequence originates from a man in his thirties or forties in good health and CMV-seronegative. The rearrangement links TRBV5-1 to TRBJ2-3, with 10 bases lining up with TRBD2. The DNA of the CDR3 is TGCGCCAGCAGCTCCGGGCAAGGGACTAGCGCTAGCACAGATACGCAGTATTTT. Amino acids: CASSSGQGTSASTDTQYF.